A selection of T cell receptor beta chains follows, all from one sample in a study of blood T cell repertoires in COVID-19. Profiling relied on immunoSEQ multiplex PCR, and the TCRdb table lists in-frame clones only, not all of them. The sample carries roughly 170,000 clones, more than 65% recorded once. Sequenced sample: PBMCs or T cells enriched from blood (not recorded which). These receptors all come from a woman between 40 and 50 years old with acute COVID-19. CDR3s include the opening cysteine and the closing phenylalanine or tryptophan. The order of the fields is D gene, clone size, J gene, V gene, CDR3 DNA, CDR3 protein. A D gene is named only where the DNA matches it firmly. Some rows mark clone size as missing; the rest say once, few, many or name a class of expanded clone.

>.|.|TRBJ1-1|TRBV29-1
TGCAGCGGGACAGCAGGGAACACTGAAGCTTTCTTT
CSGTAGNTEAFF
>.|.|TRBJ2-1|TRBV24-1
TGTGCCACCAGTGCTTCCTCGGGTTTCGGGAGCTCCTACAATGAGCAGTTCTTC
CATSASSGFGSSYNEQFF
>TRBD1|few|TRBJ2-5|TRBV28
TGTGCCAGCAGTCAGAGACAGGGGGTTGCCGCGACCCAGTACTTC
CASSQRQGVAATQYF
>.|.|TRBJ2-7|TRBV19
TGTGCCAGTAGTTCACAACATGGACTGGCATACGAGCAGTACTTC
CASSSQHGLAYEQYF
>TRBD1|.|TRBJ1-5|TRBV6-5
TGTGCCACCCGGACAGGGTTATATCAGCCCCAGCATTTT
CATRTGLYQPQHF
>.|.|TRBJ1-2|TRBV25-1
TGTGCCAGCTCCGTCGGTAACTATGGCTACACCTTC
CASSVGNYGYTF
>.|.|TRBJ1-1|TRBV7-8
TGTGCCAGCAGCTTACCAGGGCCCACTGAAGCTTTCTTT
CASSLPGPTEAFF
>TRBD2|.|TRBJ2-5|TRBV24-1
TGTGCCACCAGTGATGGGGGACTAGTGAAGGAGACCCAGTACTTC
CATSDGGLVKETQYF
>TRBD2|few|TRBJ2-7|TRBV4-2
TGTGCCAGCAGCCAAGACGGGGGCGGGAGGGAGCAGTACTTC
CASSQDGGGREQYF
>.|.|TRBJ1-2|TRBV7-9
TGTGCCAGCAGCTTAGGTATGGAAAGCGGCCTTGGGGGCTACACCTTC
CASSLGMESGLGGYTF
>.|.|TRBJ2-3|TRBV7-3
TGTGCCAGCAGCTTAATGGGACTTGGAGGAGATACGCAGTATTTT
CASSLMGLGGDTQYF
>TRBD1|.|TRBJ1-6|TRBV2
TGTGCCAGCAGTGCTACATTCGACAGGGGGAGTAATTCACCCCTCCACTTT
CASSATFDRGSNSPLHF
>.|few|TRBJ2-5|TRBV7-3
TGTGCCAGCAGCTTAAACAGGCAAGAGACCCAGTACTTC
CASSLNRQETQYF
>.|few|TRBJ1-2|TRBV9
TGTGCCAGCAGCCCTTCGGCGGCAGGGAGGCCTACTAACTATGGCTACACCTTC
CASSPSAAGRPTNYGYTF
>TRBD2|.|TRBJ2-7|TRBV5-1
TGCGCCAGCAGCTTGGCCATTAGCGGGACCTACGAGCAGTACTTC
CASSLAISGTYEQYF
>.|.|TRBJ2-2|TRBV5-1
TGCGCCAGCAGCTTGGATAATAGTGGCGGGGAGCTGTTTTTT
CASSLDNSGGELFF
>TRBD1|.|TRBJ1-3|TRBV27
TGTGCCAGCAGTTTATTCAGGGGGGACACCATATATTTT
CASSLFRGDTIYF
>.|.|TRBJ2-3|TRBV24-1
TGTGCCACCAGTCAGGGGACCGCAGATACGCAGTATTTT
CATSQGTADTQYF
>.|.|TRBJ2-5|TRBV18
TGTGCCAGCTCACCGAGCACCCGCGAGACCCAGTACTTC
CASSPSTRETQYF
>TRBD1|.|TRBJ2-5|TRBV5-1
TGCGCCAGCAGCTCACAGGGGTTAGGCCAAGAGACCCAGTACTTC
CASSSQGLGQETQYF
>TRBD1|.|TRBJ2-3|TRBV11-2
TGTGCCAGCAGCCCCGGGACAGGGTTCAATACGCAGTATTTT
CASSPGTGFNTQYF
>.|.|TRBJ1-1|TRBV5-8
TGTGCCAGCAGCTTGTCCCCAGGGGCATACTTCCTCCCGGGTGAAGCTTTCTTT
CASSLSPGAYFLPGEAFF
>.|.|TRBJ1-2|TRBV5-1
TGCGCCAGCAGTCCATCCGGGTATGGCTACACCTTC
CASSPSGYGYTF
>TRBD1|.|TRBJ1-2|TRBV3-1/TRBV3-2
TGTGCCAGCACCGATTCGACCGGGACAGGTGATTATGGCTACACCTTC
CASTDSTGTGDYGYTF